Below, 16 T cell receptor beta chains from the same sample are listed, as sequenced in a study of T-cell reconstitution after alpha-beta-depleted transplantation in children. Using unique molecular identifiers, the investigators prepared the TCRbeta library. TCRdb recomputed calls from the PCR reads with MiXCR, one row per CDR3 protein. Counted here are some 550,000 distinct CDR3 sequences, around 19% occurring once; the ten biggest clones make up approximately 3%. Sequences were derived from PBMCs from the stem cell graft donor, sampled from the stem cell graft. These receptors originate from a human donor who donated a stem cell graft to a child with acute lymphoblastic leukemia.

V usage is TRBV3-1 and J usage is TRBJ2-2; 9 nucleotides line up with TRBD2. The germline CDR1 and CDR2 sequences are LGHDT and YNNKEL (reference sequence). The CDR3 length is 13 residues. The ends lost 6 bases at V and 6 bases at J; junction bases unmatched: 2. The CDR3 sequence: CASRAGGAGELFF. CDR3 nucleotide sequence: TGTGCCAGCAGAGCGGGAGGTGCCGGGGAGCTGTTTTTT. Combining the CDR3 with reference TRBV3-1 and TRBJ2-2 gives the whole variable domain DTAVSQTPKYLVTQMGNDKSIKCEQNLGHDTMYWYKQDSKKFLKIMFSYNNKELIINETVPNRFSPKSPDKAHLNLHINSLELGDSAVYFCASRAGGAGELFFGEGSRLTVL.

CDR3 DNA: TGTGCCAGCAGCGACACTAGCGGGAAGGAGACCCAGTACTTC. Translated: CASSDTSGKETQYF. The gene calls are TRBV7-9 and TRBJ2-5, with TRBD2 matching 10 bases. CDR1 is SEHNR and CDR2 is FQNEAQ in the germline V gene (reference sequence). The CDR3 has 14 residues. Unmatched junction bases numbered 5, after V lost 5 bases and J lost 5 bases.

This chain uses TRBV9 with TRBJ2-7; D is perhaps TRBD1 or TRBD2 (5 bases each). V dropped 3 bases and J dropped 11 bases, with 15 bases sitting between them. This CDR3 has 12 amino acids. Germline assignment: CDR1 SGDLS and CDR2 YYNGEE. CDR3 nucleotides: TGTGCCAGCAGCGCGGGGCAGGGATTTAAGTACTTC. It encodes CASSAGQGFKYF.

The chain couples TRBV12-3 or TRBV12-4 to TRBJ1-1; TRBD1 is a possible D gene (5 bases). The CDR3 is made up of 14 amino acids. V dropped 2 bases and J dropped 5 bases, with 12 bases sitting between them. The CDR3 coding sequence is TGTGCCAGCAGTTTAAACAGGTGGGGGACTGAAGCTTTCTTT. Translation: CASSLNRWGTEAFF.

This clonotype was seen ten or more times. The chain employs TRBV5-6 and TRBJ2-4, with 11 nucleotides matching TRBD2. Trimming cost V 4 bases and J 0 bases; bases outside gene matches: 6. The CDR3 loop spans 17 amino acids. In germline, CDR1 is SGHDT, CDR2 YYEEEE. CDR3 residues: CASSALAGVRAKNIQYF. CDR3 in DNA: TGTGCCAGCAGCGCACTAGCGGGAGTTAGAGCCAAAAACATTCAGTACTTC.

V gene TRBV21-1 combines with J gene TRBJ1-5; TRBD1, the table's D call, lacks a check against the DNA. TRBV21-1 is a pseudogene segment. The CDR3 sequence is 17 residues long. The CDR3 region is CASSSGQGIGIGQPQHF. The CDR3 nucleotides are TGTGCCAGCAGCTCAGGACAGGGGATTGGAATTGGTCAGCCCCAGCATTTT.

This rearrangement joins TRBV27 to TRBJ2-4; 11 bases agree with TRBD1. Per the germline V gene, CDR1 is MNHEY and CDR2 is SMNVEV (reference sequence). The CDR3 is 16 amino acids. Trimming at V came to 4 bases and at J to 5 bases, leaving 7 bases not matched to a gene. The CDR3 spells CASSSLLGQGENIQYF. Written as DNA, the CDR3 is TGTGCCAGCAGTTCCCTCCTGGGACAGGGGGAAAACATTCAGTACTTC.

V and J are TRBV12-3 or TRBV12-4 and TRBJ2-1, with D hard to call. The CDR3 has 11 residues. V was trimmed by 8 bases and J by 7 bases, leaving 9 bases between them. The CDR3 region is CASRHGNEQFF. The CDR3 DNA follows: TGTGCCAGCCGGCATGGGAATGAGCAGTTCTTC.

This clonotype was found a few times. This rearrangement joins TRBV15 to TRBJ2-7; no reliable D call. Trimming shortened V by 0 bases and J by 0 bases, and 9 bases separated the two germline ends. CDR1 LNHNV and CDR2 YYDKDF come from the germline V gene (reference sequence). The length of the CDR3 is 15 residues. CDR3 residues: CATSRDSISSYEQYF. The CDR3 DNA reads TGTGCCACCAGCAGAGACTCCATCAGCTCCTACGAGCAGTACTTC. The full variable domain, rest sourced from reference TRBV15 and TRBJ2-7, is DAMVIQNPRYQVTQFGKPVTLSCSQTLNHNVMYWYQQKSSQAPKLLFHYYDKDFNNEADTPDNFQSRRPNTSFCFLDIRSPGLGDTAMYLCATSRDSISSYEQYFGPGTRLTVT.

This clonotype was found a few times. J is TRBJ2-5 and V is TRBV11-1; 13 nucleotides agree with TRBD2. The CDR3 covers 19 residues. In germline, CDR1 is SGHAT, CDR2 FQDESV (reference sequence). Trimming took 5 bases from V and 6 from J; bases not matched to a gene: 18. The CDR3, as DNA: TGTGCCAGCAGCCCCCTCCGAACTAGCGGGAGGGCCTTGTTTAAGACCCAGTACTTC. The encoded protein is CASSPLRTSGRALFKTQYF.

This rearrangement joins TRBV25-1 to TRBJ1-4, with unresolved D. V lost 4 bases to trimming and J lost 0 bases, with 15 bases between them. CDR1 and CDR2 from the germline V gene are MGHDK and SYGVNS. CDR3 length: 17 residues. The CDR3, as DNA: TGTGCCAGCAGTGCCCGCTATTCAGTGGCAACTAATGAAAAACTGTTTTTT. Translated: CASSARYSVATNEKLFF.

V and J are TRBV27 and TRBJ2-7; D is possibly TRBD1 (5 bases). The germline V gene encodes CDR1 MNHEY and CDR2 SMNVEV (reference sequence). Trimming took 8 bases from V and 2 from J, leaving 16 bases between them. CDR3 size: 14 residues. CDR3 coding DNA: TGTGCCAGCCGCTCGCTCGACAGCACCTACGAGCAGTACTTC. This translates into CASRSLDSTYEQYF.

This clonotype was detected ten times or more. The chain recombines TRBV20-1 with TRBJ2-5, with 10 bases identical to TRBD2. J lost 14 bases, V lost 2 bases, and 11 bases had no gene match. The CDR3 loop spans 13 amino acids. Germline V gives CDR1 DFQATT, CDR2 SNEGSKA (reference sequence). CDR3 coding DNA: TGCAGTGCTAGAACCCTAGCGGGAGTTACCACCTACTTC. It codes for CSARTLAGVTTYF.

This clonotype was seen just once. This chain uses TRBV7-9 with TRBJ1-1, with D hard to call. The CDR3 runs to 15 residues. Germline CDR1 SEHNR, CDR2 FQNEAQ (reference sequence). The V end lost 0 bases, the J end lost 0 bases, and 8 bases lay between the germline ends. CDR3 sequence: CASSLASSMNTEAFF. The CDR3 coding sequence is TGTGCCAGCAGCTTAGCGTCTAGTATGAACACTGAAGCTTTCTTT.

The chain carries TRBV7-9 and TRBJ2-5; the match to TRBD1 covers 7 bases. The CDR3 loop spans 14 amino acids. V shed 5 bases, J shed 1 base, and the junction held 4 bases outside the gene matches. CDR1 SEHNR and CDR2 FQNEAQ come from the germline V gene (reference sequence). The CDR3 nucleotides are TGTGCCAGCAGCCCCAGGACAGGCCAAGAGACCCAGTACTTC. It specifies CASSPRTGQETQYF.

In this sample, this clonotype turned up a few times. The chain uses TRBV20-1 and TRBJ2-7; D ambiguous. This CDR3 comprises 15 residues. Germline CDR1 DFQATT, CDR2 SNEGSKA (reference sequence). Trimming left V 3 bases short and J 1 base short, with 16 bases between. In nucleotides, the CDR3 is TGCAGTGCTAGGGGGATGGCCCCCCGGTCCTACGAGCAGTACTTC. Protein: CSARGMAPRSYEQYF.